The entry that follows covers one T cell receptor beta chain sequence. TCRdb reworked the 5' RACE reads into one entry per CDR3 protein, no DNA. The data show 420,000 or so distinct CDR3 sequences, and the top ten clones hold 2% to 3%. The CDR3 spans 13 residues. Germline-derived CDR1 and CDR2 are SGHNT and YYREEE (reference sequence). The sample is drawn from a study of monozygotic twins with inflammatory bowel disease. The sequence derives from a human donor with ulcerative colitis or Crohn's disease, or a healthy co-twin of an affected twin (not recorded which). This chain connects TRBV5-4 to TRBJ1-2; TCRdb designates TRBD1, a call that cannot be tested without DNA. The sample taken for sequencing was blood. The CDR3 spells CASSGDSLYGYTF.